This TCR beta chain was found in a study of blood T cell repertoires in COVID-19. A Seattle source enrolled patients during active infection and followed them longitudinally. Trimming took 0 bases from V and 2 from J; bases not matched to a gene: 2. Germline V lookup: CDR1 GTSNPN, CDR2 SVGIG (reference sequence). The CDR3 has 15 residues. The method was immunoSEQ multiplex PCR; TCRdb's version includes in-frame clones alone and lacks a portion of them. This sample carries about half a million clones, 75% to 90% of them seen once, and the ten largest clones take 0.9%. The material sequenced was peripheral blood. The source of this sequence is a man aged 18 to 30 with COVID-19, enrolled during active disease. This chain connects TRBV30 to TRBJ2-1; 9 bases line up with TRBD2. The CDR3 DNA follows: TGTGCCTGGAGTGTATTAGCGGGAGCCTACAATGAGCAGTTCTTC. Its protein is CAWSVLAGAYNEQFF.